What follows is one TCR beta chain and its context. The record originates from a study of CD8 T cells in Susac syndrome. Random hexamers served to reverse transcribe roughly 0.5 to 1 ug RNA. An immunoSEQ multiplex PCR amplified TCR beta CDR3 over 54 Vbeta and 13 Jbeta. One entry per CDR3 protein, called by TCRdb with MiXCR from the immunoSEQ multiplex PCR reads. The sample consists of about 76,000 distinct CDR3 sequences, roughly 92% of them appearing once. Patients with Susac syndrome met the recently defined diagnostic criteria for definite or probable disease. TEMRA cells were FACS-enriched, unlike CD8+ and CD4+ T cells, which were negatively isolated. V shed 4 bases and J 5 bases; nucleotides not matched to a gene: 16. The germline CDR1 and CDR2 sequences are SGHNT and YYREEE (reference sequence). This CDR3 has 18 amino acids.

This TCR was recovered from a human donor with Susac syndrome. The genes are TRBV5-4 and TRBJ2-1, with 9 bases fitting TRBD2. The specimen was CD8+ T cells from PBMCs. CDR3: CASSQYLSGTSPNNEQFF. In DNA, the CDR3 is TGTGCCAGCAGCCAGTACTTAAGCGGGACTAGCCCAAACAATGAGCAGTTCTTC. Combining the CDR3 with reference TRBV5-4 and TRBJ2-1 gives the whole variable domain ETGVTQSPTHLIKTRGQQVTLRCSSQSGHNTVSWYQQALGQGPQFIFQYYREEENGRGNFPPRFSGLQFPNYSSELNVNALELDDSALYLCASSQYLSGTSPNNEQFFGPGTRLTVL.